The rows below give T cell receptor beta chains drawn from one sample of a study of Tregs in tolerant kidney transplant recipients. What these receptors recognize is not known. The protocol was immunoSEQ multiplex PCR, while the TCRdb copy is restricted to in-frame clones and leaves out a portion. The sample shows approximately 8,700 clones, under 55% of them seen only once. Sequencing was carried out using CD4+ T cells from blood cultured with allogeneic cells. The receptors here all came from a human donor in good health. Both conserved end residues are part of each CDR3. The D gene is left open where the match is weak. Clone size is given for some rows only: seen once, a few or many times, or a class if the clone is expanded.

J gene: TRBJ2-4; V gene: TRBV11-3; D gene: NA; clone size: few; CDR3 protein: CASSSRQGRGIQYF; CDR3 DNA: TGTGCCAGCAGCTCCAGGCAGGGACGGGGCATTCAGTACTTC
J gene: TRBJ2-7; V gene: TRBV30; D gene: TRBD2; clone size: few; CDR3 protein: CARAGRGGDYEQYF; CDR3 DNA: TGTGCCCGGGCCGGGCGGGGGGGGGACTACGAGCAGTACTTC
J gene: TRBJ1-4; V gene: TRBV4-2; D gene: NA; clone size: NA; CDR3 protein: CASSQDVGANEKLFF; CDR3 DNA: TGTGCCAGCAGCCAAGATGTGGGGGCTAATGAAAAACTGTTTTTT
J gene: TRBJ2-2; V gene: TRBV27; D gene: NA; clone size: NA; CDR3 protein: CASSSTRGPGELFF; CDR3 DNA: TGTGCCAGCAGTTCAACTCGGGGACCCGGGGAGCTGTTTTTT
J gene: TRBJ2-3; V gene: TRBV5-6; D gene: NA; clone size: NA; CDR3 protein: CASSGMGLTATDTQYF; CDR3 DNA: TGTGCCAGCAGCGGAATGGGACTTACAGCCACAGATACGCAGTATTTT
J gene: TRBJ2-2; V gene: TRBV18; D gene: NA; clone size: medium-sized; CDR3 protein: CASSPLGRASGELFF; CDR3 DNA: TGTGCCAGCTCACCTCTAGGACGGGCGTCCGGGGAGCTGTTTTTT
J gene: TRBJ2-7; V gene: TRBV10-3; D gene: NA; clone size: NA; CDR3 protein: CAIYEQYF; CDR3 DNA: TGTGCCATCTACGAGCAGTACTTC
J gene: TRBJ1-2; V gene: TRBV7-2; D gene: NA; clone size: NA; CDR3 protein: CASSLVGSYGYTF; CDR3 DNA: TGTGCCAGCAGCTTAGTGGGTAGCTATGGCTACACCTTC
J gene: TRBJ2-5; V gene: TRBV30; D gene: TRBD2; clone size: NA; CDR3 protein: CAWSTTGLAETQYF; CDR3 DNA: TGTGCCTGGAGTACAACGGGACTAGCGGAGACCCAGTACTTC
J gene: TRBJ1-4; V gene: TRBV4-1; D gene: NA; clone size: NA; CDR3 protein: CASSHLGEKLFF; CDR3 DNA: TGCGCCAGCAGCCACCTGGGGGAAAAACTGTTTTTT
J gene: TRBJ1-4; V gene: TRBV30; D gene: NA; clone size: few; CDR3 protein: CAAIRVQKLFF; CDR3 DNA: TGTGCCGCCATCAGGGTCCAAAAACTGTTTTTT
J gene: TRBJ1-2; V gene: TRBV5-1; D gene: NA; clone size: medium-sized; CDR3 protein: CASSMTVTSGYTF; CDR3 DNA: TGCGCCAGCTCGATGACCGTCACGAGTGGCTACACCTTC
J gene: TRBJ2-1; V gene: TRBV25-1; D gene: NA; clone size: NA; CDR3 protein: CASSEFGPRGNEQFF; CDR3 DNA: TGTGCCAGCAGTGAATTTGGCCCCCGAGGCAATGAGCAGTTCTTC
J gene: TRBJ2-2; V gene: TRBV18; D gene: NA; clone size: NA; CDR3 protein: CASSVQRLDTGELFF; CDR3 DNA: TGTGCCAGCTCAGTCCAAAGGTTAGACACCGGGGAGCTGTTTTTT
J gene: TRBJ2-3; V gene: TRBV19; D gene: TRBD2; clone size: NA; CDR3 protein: CASSSVAGGPGDTQYF; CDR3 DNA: TGTGCCAGTAGTTCCGTGGCGGGGGGGCCGGGGGATACGCAGTATTTT
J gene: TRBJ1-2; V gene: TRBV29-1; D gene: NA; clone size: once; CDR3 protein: CSIPFFRGGYTF; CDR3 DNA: TGCAGCATCCCCTTCTTCCGCGGAGGCTACACCTTC
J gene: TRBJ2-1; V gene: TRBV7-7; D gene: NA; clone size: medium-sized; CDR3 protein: CASSPLGQGPYNEQFF; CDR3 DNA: TGTGCCAGCAGCCCACTGGGGCAGGGGCCCTACAATGAGCAGTTCTTC
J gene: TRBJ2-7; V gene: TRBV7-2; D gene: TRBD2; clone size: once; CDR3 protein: CASSQGPSGSSYEQYF; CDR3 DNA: TGTGCCAGCAGCCAAGGGCCTAGCGGGAGCTCCTACGAGCAGTACTTC
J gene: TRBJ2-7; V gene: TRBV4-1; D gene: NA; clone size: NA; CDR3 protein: CASSQVPGGPYEQYF; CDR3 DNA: TGCGCCAGCAGCCAGGTTCCTGGGGGGCCCTACGAGCAGTACTTC
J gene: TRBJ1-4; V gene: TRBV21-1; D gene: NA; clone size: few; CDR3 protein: CASAREKLFF; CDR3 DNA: TGTGCCAGCGCTCGGGAAAAACTGTTTTTT
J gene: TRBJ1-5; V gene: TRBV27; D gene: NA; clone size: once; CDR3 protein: CASSPFPRAQHF; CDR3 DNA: TGTGCCAGCAGTCCTTTCCCCAGGGCCCAGCATTTT
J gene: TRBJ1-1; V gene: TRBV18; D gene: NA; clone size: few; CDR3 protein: CASSQTDKNTEAFF; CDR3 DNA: TGTGCCAGCTCACAGACAGACAAGAACACTGAAGCTTTCTTT
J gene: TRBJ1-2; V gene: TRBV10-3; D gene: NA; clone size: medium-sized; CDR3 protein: CAISPAGAGPGYTF; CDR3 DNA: TGTGCCATCAGTCCCGCGGGGGCGGGGCCCGGCTACACCTTC
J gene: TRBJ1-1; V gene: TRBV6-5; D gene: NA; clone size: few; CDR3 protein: CASSYPGMNTEAFF; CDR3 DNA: TGTGCCAGCAGTTACCCGGGCATGAACACTGAAGCTTTCTTT
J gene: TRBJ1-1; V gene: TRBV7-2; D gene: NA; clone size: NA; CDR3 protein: CASSPQATEAFF; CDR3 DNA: TGTGCCAGCAGCCCGCAAGCCACTGAAGCTTTCTTT
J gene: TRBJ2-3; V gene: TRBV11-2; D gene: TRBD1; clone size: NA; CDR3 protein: CASSLGGQGSTDTQYF; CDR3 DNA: TGTGCCAGCAGCTTAGGGGGACAGGGGAGCACAGATACGCAGTATTTT
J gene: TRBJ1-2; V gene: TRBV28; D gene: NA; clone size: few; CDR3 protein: CASTSPQGYTF; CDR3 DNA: TGTGCCAGCACAAGCCCTCAGGGCTACACCTTC
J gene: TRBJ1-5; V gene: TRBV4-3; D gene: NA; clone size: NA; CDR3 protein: CASSQDARDQPQHF; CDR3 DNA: TGCGCCAGCAGCCAAGATGCCAGGGATCAGCCCCAGCATTTT
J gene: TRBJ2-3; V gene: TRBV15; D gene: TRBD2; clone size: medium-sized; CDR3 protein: CATSKGLLAADTQYF; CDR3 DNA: TGTGCCACCAGCAAAGGGCTACTAGCGGCAGATACGCAGTATTTT
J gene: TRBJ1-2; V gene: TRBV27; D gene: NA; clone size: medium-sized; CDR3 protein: CASSLRPSVGYGNYGYTF; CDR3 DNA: TGTGCCAGCAGTTTACGGCCGTCGGTGGGATACGGTAACTATGGCTACACCTTC
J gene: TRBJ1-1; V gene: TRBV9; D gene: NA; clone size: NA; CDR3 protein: CASSPRVTGYTEAFF; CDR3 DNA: TGTGCCAGCAGCCCCAGGGTGACGGGGTACACTGAAGCTTTCTTT
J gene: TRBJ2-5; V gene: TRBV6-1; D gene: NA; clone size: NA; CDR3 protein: CASSPGPSQETQYF; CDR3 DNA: TGTGCCAGCAGTCCCGGACCGAGCCAAGAGACCCAGTACTTC
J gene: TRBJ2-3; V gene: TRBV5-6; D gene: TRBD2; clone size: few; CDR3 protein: CASSAGTSADTQYF; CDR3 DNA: TGTGCCAGCAGCGCCGGGACTAGCGCAGATACGCAGTATTTT
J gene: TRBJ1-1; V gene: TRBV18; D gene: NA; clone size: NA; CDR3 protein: CASSPYRTMGRTEAFF; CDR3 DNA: TGTGCCAGCTCACCATACAGGACCATGGGCAGGACTGAAGCTTTCTTT
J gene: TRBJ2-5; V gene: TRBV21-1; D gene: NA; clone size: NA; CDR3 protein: CASSKIAGGWQETQYF; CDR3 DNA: TGTGCCAGCAGCAAAATAGCGGGGGGGTGGCAAGAGACCCAGTACTTC
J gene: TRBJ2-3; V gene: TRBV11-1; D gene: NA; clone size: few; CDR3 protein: CASSLDLPGHQYF; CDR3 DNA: TGTGCCAGCAGCTTAGATCTGCCAGGGCACCAGTATTTT
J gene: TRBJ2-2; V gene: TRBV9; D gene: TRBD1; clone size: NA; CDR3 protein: CASSRTGGNTGELFF; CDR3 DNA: TGTGCCAGCAGTCGTACAGGGGGCAACACCGGGGAGCTGTTTTTT
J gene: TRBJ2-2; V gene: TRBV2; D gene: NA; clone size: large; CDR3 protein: CASTPQGARAGELFF; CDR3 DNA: TGTGCCAGCACTCCCCAAGGGGCTAGGGCGGGGGAGCTGTTTTTT
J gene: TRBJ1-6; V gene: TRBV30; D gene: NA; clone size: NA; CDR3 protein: CAWSVGLSGDSPLHF; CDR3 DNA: TGTGCCTGGAGTGTGGGACTTTCTGGGGATTCACCCCTCCACTTT
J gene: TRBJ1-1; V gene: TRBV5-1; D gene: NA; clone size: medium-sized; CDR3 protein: CASSLRQRGTEAFF; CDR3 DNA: TGCGCCAGCAGCTTGCGACAGAGGGGCACTGAAGCTTTCTTT
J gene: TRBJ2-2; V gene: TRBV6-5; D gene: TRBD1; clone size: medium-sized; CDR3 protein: CASSKDRETGELFF; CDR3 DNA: TGTGCCAGCAGTAAAGACAGGGAAACCGGGGAGCTGTTTTTT
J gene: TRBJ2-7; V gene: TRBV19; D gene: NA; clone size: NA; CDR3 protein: CASRKGYEQYF; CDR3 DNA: TGTGCCAGTAGAAAAGGATACGAGCAGTACTTC
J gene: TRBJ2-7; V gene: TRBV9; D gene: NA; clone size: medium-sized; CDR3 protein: CASSVPGGSYEQYF; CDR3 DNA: TGTGCCAGCAGCGTCCCAGGTGGCTCCTACGAGCAGTACTTC